Shown below are 21 T cell receptor beta chains from a single sample sequenced in a study of vaccination and CD4 T cells after COVID-19. Treatment meaning: approximately 9-day PBMC culture with coronavirus spike peptide pools or control peptides (ViraFEST assay). These CD4+ T cells came from an unexposed donor, sampled before the COVID-19 pandemic (2011-2018). The antigens of these receptors remain unknown. An Oncomine TCR Beta short-read assay was used to sequence the DNA from cultured CD4+ T cells. Genomic DNA was extracted from cultured CD4+ T cells. Using its own MiXCR run on the PCR reads, TCRdb lists one record per CDR3 protein. This repertoire shows approximately 9,500 distinct CDR3 sequences, about 32% found once; its top ten account for roughly 13%. Source material: CD4+ T cells from blood, cultured in vitro. Receptors originate from a human donor in good health.

This clonotype is termed medium-sized. The CDR3 DNA reads TGCAGTGCCCCACGGGGGGCAGGGGGCAGCTATGGCTACACCTTC. Protein: CSAPRGAGGSYGYTF. J is TRBJ1-2 and V is TRBV20-1, with TRBD1 identical over 8 bases. J was trimmed by 4 bases and V by 6 bases; bases with no gene match: 13. The CDR3 has 15 amino acids. CDR1 is DFQATT, CDR2 SNEGSKA, per germline (reference sequence).

This clonotype has more than one count but fewer than ten. The genes are TRBV7-2 and TRBJ2-7; D is uncertain. The V end lost 5 bases, the J end lost 3 bases, and 8 bases lay between the germline ends. The CDR3 sequence is 12 residues long. The germline V gene has CDR1 SGHTA and CDR2 FQGNSA. In DNA form, the CDR3 reads TGTGCCAGCAGCGTCATTTACTACGAGCAGTACTTC. It translates to CASSVIYYEQYF.

J is TRBJ2-1 and V is TRBV5-1; a possible D gene is TRBD1 (5 bases). Per germline, CDR1 SGHRS and CDR2 YFSETQ. The CDR3 consists of 14 residues. The germline V and J ends were trimmed by 1 base and 5 bases, with 10 bases remaining between them. CDR3 nucleotide sequence: TGCGCCAGCAGCTTGTTTGTAGGGGACAATGAGCAGTTCTTC. It encodes CASSLFVGDNEQFF.

This clonotype turned up a few times. The chain uses TRBV6-1 and TRBJ2-1, with 11 bases fitting TRBD2. The ends lost 8 bases at V and 9 bases at J; junction bases unmatched: 15. Germline V gene sequence: CDR1 MNHNS, CDR2 SASEGT. CDR3 length equals 16 residues. CDR3 amino acids: CASRQEVAGGRGEQFF. The DNA for the CDR3 is TGTGCCAGCCGACAAGAGGTAGCGGGAGGGAGGGGTGAGCAGTTCTTC.

This clonotype showed up just a few times. This chain joins TRBV6-5 and TRBJ1-1; weak D call: TRBD1 (6 bases). V lost 2 bases to trimming and J lost 4 bases, with 11 bases between them. The CDR3 sequence is 14 residues long. Looked up from germline, CDR1 is MNHEY and CDR2 is SVGAGI. The DNA of the CDR3 is TGTGCCAGCAGTTACGTGACAGGATTCACTGAAGCTTTCTTT. Protein sequence: CASSYVTGFTEAFF.

This clonotype was observed a few times. The V gene is TRBV10-3, the J gene TRBJ2-1; the match to TRBD2 covers 7 bases. The germline CDR1 and CDR2 sequences are ENHRY and SYGVKD. The CDR3 is 16 residues long. After removal of 2 bases from V and 0 bases from J, the junction contained 4 bases not matched to a gene. The CDR3 nucleotides are TGTGCCATCAGTGAGGGAGGCGGGAGCTCCTACAATGAGCAGTTCTTC. Encoded protein: CAISEGGGSSYNEQFF.

This clonotype was recorded a few times. This chain uses TRBV11-3 with TRBJ1-6; D call uncertain. Per germline, CDR1 SGHNT and CDR2 YENEEA. The CDR3 is 13 residues long. The V end was cut by 5 bases, the J end by 7 bases, with 9 bases between. CDR3 coding DNA: TGTGCCAGCAGCCGAAGACGGAATTCACCCCTCCACTTT. Translated, it gives CASSRRRNSPLHF.

The CDR3 loop reads CASRPGLAGNEQFF. The DNA for the CDR3 is TGTGCCAGTAGACCGGGACTAGCAGGGAATGAGCAGTTCTTC. The J gene is TRBJ2-1, the V gene TRBV19, with 9 bases fitting TRBD2. V dropped 6 bases and J dropped 7; count of bases not matched to a gene: 7. The CDR3 has 14 residues. In germline, CDR1 is LNHDA, CDR2 SQIVND (reference sequence).

The chain employs TRBV2 and TRBJ2-7, with TRBD2 matching 15 bases. Germline assignment: CDR1 SNHLY and CDR2 FYNNEI. With 7 bases clipped from V and 0 bases from J, the junction kept 13 bases outside the gene matches. The CDR3 contains 19 residues. This CDR3 is CASIRLTGTSGRSSYEQYF. CDR3 nucleotide sequence: TGTGCCAGCATCCGACTTACCGGGACTAGCGGGAGGAGCTCCTACGAGCAGTACTTC.

The rearrangement links TRBV25-1 to TRBJ1-5, with a tentative D call TRBD1 (5 bases). Germline V gives CDR1 MGHDK, CDR2 SYGVNS. The CDR3 runs to 12 residues. The V end was cut by 4 bases, the J end by 4 bases, with 5 bases between. In DNA form, the CDR3 reads TGTGCCAGCAGTGGGGGGAATCAGCCCCAGCATTTT. Translation: CASSGGNQPQHF.

The chain carries TRBV20-1 and TRBJ2-3; 15 bases fit TRBD2. V dropped 5 bases and J dropped 3; count of bases not matched to a gene: 6. There are 16 residues in the CDR3. Germline CDR1 DFQATT, CDR2 SNEGSKA (reference sequence). The CDR3 loop is CSAPGLAGGPTDTQYF. For the CDR3, the DNA is TGCAGTGCTCCTGGACTAGCGGGAGGGCCGACAGATACGCAGTATTTT.

This clonotype was seen only a few times. The J gene is TRBJ1-5, the V gene TRBV5-6; D ambiguous. Trimming took 4 bases from V and 0 from J, leaving 8 bases between them. Germline assignment: CDR1 SGHDT and CDR2 YYEEEE. The CDR3 has 14 amino acids. CDR3 nucleotides: TGTGCCAGCAGCATTCTCCGTAGCAATCAGCCCCAGCATTTT. The encoded protein is CASSILRSNQPQHF.

The rearrangement links TRBV12-3 or TRBV12-4 to TRBJ2-5; D unresolved. V lost 3 bases, J lost 4 bases, and 9 bases lay in between. The CDR3 runs 13 residues. The CDR3, as DNA: TGTGCCAGCAGTTTGATTGAAGGAGAGACCCAGTACTTC. This codes for CASSLIEGETQYF.

In its sample, this clonotype ranks as large (0.1 to 1%). The chain joins TRBV9 to TRBJ1-6; D unresolved. The CDR3 has 15 amino acids. Germline CDR1 reads SGDLS; CDR2 reads YYNGEE. Trimming took 3 bases from V and 2 from J, leaving 9 bases between them. CDR3 sequence: CASSAQLTYNSPLHF. The CDR3 nucleotides read TGTGCCAGCAGCGCACAGCTCACCTATAATTCACCCCTCCACTTT.

In DNA form, the CDR3 reads TGTGCCAGCAGCCAAGACGGGGGGACAGGCAGCTCGTACACAGATACGCAGTATTTT. This codes for CASSQDGGTGSSYTDTQYF. The V and J genes are TRBV4-2 and TRBJ2-3, with D tentatively TRBD1 (8 bases). CDR1 LGHNA and CDR2 YNFKEQ come from the germline V gene. The germline V and J ends were trimmed by 0 bases and 2 bases, with 21 bases remaining between them. The CDR3 sequence is 19 residues long.

The chain joins TRBV5-1 to TRBJ2-5, with D maybe TRBD1 (5 bases). CDR1 SGHRS and CDR2 YFSETQ come from the germline V gene. This CDR3 region has 14 residues. V lost 0 bases, J lost 3 bases, and 9 bases lay in between. The CDR3 loop is CASSLGVGEETQYF. Written as DNA, the CDR3 is TGCGCCAGCAGCTTGGGGGTAGGGGAAGAGACCCAGTACTTC. The full variable domain, in which reference TRBV5-1 and TRBJ2-5 provide the parts outside the CDR3, is KAGVTQTPRYLIKTRGQQVTLSCSPISGHRSVSWYQQTPGQGLQFLFEYFSETQRNKGNFPGRFSGRQFSNSRSEMNVSTLELGDSALYLCASSLGVGEETQYFGPGTRLLVL.

The rearrangement joins TRBV27 to TRBJ2-7; D possibly matches TRBD1 or TRBD2 (5 bases each). In germline, CDR1 is MNHEY, CDR2 SMNVEV (reference sequence). Deletions cut 4 bases from V and 2 bases from J, with 15 bases between. This CDR3 comprises 15 residues. CDR3 in DNA: TGTGCCAGCAGTTGGTCCGGGACGGGAACCTACGAGCAGTACTTC. Its protein product is CASSWSGTGTYEQYF.

The sample holds a few counts of this clonotype. The chain employs TRBV20-1 and TRBJ2-7; D not certain. The CDR3 has 11 residues. CDR1 DFQATT and CDR2 SNEGSKA come from the germline V gene (reference sequence). V was pared by 3 bases and J by 6 bases, with 9 bases between. In DNA form, the CDR3 reads TGCAGTGCTAGGAATGGAGCCGAGCAGTACTTC. Translated, it gives CSARNGAEQYF.

In its sample, this clonotype ranks as medium-sized. The rearrangement joins TRBV15 to TRBJ1-5; D is unclear. The V and J ends lost 3 bases and 0 bases respectively, with 3 bases between them. Germline V lookup: CDR1 LNHNV, CDR2 YYDKDF (reference sequence). CDR3 length equals 13 residues. Here the CDR3 DNA reads TGTGCCACCAGCAGGTTTAGCAATCAGCCCCAGCATTTT. This gives the protein CATSRFSNQPQHF. Full variable domain (outside the CDR3, taken from reference TRBV15 and TRBJ1-5): DAMVIQNPRYQVTQFGKPVTLSCSQTLNHNVMYWYQQKSSQAPKLLFHYYDKDFNNEADTPDNFQSRRPNTSFCFLDIRSPGLGDTAMYLCATSRFSNQPQHFGDGTRLSIL.

The rearrangement joins TRBV7-2 to TRBJ2-1; tentative D call: TRBD2 (6 bases). This CDR3 is built from 15 residues. In germline, CDR1 is SGHTA, CDR2 FQGNSA. The V and J ends lost 5 bases and 7 bases respectively, with 18 bases between them. The CDR3 loop reads CASSLTSLERNEQFF. Here the CDR3 DNA reads TGTGCCAGCAGCCTCACTAGCCTAGAGAGGAATGAGCAGTTCTTC.

The chain uses TRBV7-2 and TRBJ2-7, with 9 nucleotides matching TRBD2. Trimming took 5 bases from V and 3 from J; bases not matched to a gene: 8. This CDR3 has 15 residues. Germline V gene sequence: CDR1 SGHTA, CDR2 FQGNSA. The CDR3 DNA follows: TGTGCCAGCAGCGCAAACGCGGGGGGGGGCTACGAGCAGTACTTC. Amino acids: CASSANAGGGYEQYF.